This TCR beta chain was profiled in a study of early T cells in non-severe SARS-CoV-2 infection. Study observations and caveats: Using VDJdb, the matching emphasized anti-spike CD8 responses while missing private and CD4 specificities.

Each cDNA molecule carried a unique molecular identifier. In TCRdb, the 5' RACE reads were re-called with MiXCR into one record per CDR3 protein. The table lists over 85,000 distinct CDR3 sequences, less than 15% of them singletons. CDR1 is MDHEN and CDR2 is SYDVKM in the germline V gene. CDR3 length equals 13 residues. V dropped 3 bases and J dropped 4 bases, with 9 bases sitting between them. This clonotype has ten or more counts. The target antigen is unknown. The sample consisted of whole blood. The source of this sequence is an adult who was a healthcare worker with PCR-confirmed SARS-CoV-2 infection or an uninfected control (not recorded which). The genes are TRBV28 and TRBJ1-1, with a weak D call TRBD1 (5 bases). The CDR3 nucleotides read TGTGCCAGCAGTTTGGGGGGAGCCACTGAAGCTTTCTTT. Encoded protein: CASSLGGATEAFF.